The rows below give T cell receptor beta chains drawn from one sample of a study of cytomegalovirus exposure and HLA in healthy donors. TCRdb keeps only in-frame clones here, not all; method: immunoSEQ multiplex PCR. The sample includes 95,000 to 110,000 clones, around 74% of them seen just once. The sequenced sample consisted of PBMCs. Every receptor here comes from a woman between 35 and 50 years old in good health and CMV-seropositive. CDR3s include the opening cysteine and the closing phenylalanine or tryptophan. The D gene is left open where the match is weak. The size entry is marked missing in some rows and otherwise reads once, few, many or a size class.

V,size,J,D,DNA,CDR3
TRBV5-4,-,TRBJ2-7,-,TGTGCCAGCAGCCGCCAACGGGGATACGAGCAGTACTTC,CASSRQRGYEQYF
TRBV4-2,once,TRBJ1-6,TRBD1,TGTGCCAGCAGTCAAACCACAGGGACAGCGGGTAATTCACCCCTCCACTTT,CASSQTTGTAGNSPLHF
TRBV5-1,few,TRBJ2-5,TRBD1,TGCGCCAGCAGCTTAAACTGGCCGGGACAGGGTATTGGGGAGACCCAGTACTTC,CASSLNWPGQGIGETQYF
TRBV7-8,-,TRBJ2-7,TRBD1,TGTGCCAGCAGCTTAGGGGGACAGGGCCACGAGCAGTACTTC,CASSLGGQGHEQYF
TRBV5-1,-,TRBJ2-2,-,TGCGCCAGCAGCTCACAGGGGGGGGACACCGGGGAGCTGTTTTTT,CASSSQGGDTGELFF
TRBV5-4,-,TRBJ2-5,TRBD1,TGTGCCAGCAGCTCTCGGACAGGTTCCGAGACCCAGTACTTC,CASSSRTGSETQYF
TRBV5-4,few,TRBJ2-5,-,TGTGCCAGCAGCTTGAGATTTCTAGCCACAGAAGAGACCCAGTACTTC,CASSLRFLATEETQYF
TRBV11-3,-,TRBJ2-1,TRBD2,TGCGCCAGCAGCTTATCTGGGGGGGAATCCTACAATGAGCAGTTCTTC,CASSLSGGESYNEQFF
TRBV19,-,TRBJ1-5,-,TGTGCCAGTAGTAGGGGGCAGCCTAATAGCAATCAGCCCCAGCATTTT,CASSRGQPNSNQPQHF
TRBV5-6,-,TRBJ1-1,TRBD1,TGTGCCAGCAGCTTGGTTCCGACAGGGTCGTCTGAAGCTTTCTTT,CASSLVPTGSSEAFF